This T cell receptor beta chain stems from a study of beta chain features in type 1 diabetes. Notes on the study in general: It was not settled here whether HLA type affects TCRB rearrangement.

Sequenced material consisted of expressed TCRB transcripts (all of the isolated RNA was reverse transcribed). Clones were sequenced by immunoSEQ multiplex PCR, and TCRdb holds only the in-frame ones, with some missing. Here the sample spans some 240,000 clones, roughly 10% being singletons. CDR3 length: 15 residues. Trimming pared 6 bases from V and 4 bases from J, leaving 18 bases between. Per the germline V gene, CDR1 is SNHLY and CDR2 is FYNNEI. There are many counts of this clone. Its target is unknown. Specimen: central memory CD4+ T cells from blood. This clonotype was sampled from a man younger than 35 in good health. This rearrangement joins TRBV2 to TRBJ1-2, with D unclear. The CDR3 DNA reads TGTGCCAGCAGCCCCCAGCGGGAGATCGGCTATGGCTACACCTTC. Protein: CASSPQREIGYGYTF. Drawing the rest from reference TRBV2 and TRBJ1-2, the complete variable domain is EPEVTQTPSHQVTQMGQEVILRCVPISNHLYFYWYRQILGQKVEFLVSFYNNEISEKSEIFDDQFSVERPDGSNFTLKIRSTKLEDSAMYFCASSPQREIGYGYTFGSGTRLTVV.